The rows below give T cell receptor beta chains drawn from one sample of a study of pediatric ulcerative colitis. The assay was immunoSEQ multiplex PCR, and TCRdb's table has in-frame clones only and misses some. This sample yields 36,000 or so clones, of which about three quarters are seen a single time; about 0.74% belongs to the top ten. Sequences were obtained from gut tissue. The receptors here all came from a boy between 5 and 17 years old with moderate ulcerative colitis. Both conserved end residues are trimmed from each CDR3. Rows may omit the clone size; those that give it use once, few, many or a size class.

cdr3_aa | j_call | v_call | clone_size
ASIRYGANTGELF | TRBJ2-2 | TRBV28 | -
AWSQGYEQY | TRBJ2-7 | TRBV30 | once
ASSRSGTRPEKLF | TRBJ1-4 | TRBV19 | -
ASSWNRYSNQPQH | TRBJ1-5 | TRBV19 | -
ASSLELAENTGELF | TRBJ2-2 | TRBV11-2 | few
ASSPFSGTGGMNTEAF | TRBJ1-1 | TRBV18 | -
ASSHAGRGLAGVGEQF | TRBJ2-1 | TRBV4-1 | once
ASSGAEGNYGYT | TRBJ1-2 | TRBV4-1 | -
ASRVMVAGELF | TRBJ2-2 | TRBV5-1 | -
ASSLPSGGAEETQY | TRBJ2-5 | TRBV7-2 | once
ASSLSGRGYGYT | TRBJ1-2 | TRBV5-8 | few
ASSRMINYGYT | TRBJ1-2 | TRBV14 | few
ASSLPPGRGRGYT | TRBJ1-2 | TRBV28 | few
ASRPLSGASAASTDTQY | TRBJ2-3 | TRBV2 | -
ASSLRTGSYEQY | TRBJ2-7 | TRBV5-5 | -
NVAGATGGDEQF | TRBJ2-1 | TRBV29-1 | -
ASSYSVGLVLKEQF | TRBJ2-1 | TRBV6-5 | -
ASSRGSGGSYEQY | TRBJ2-7 | TRBV28 | -
AISELGQGEYEQY | TRBJ2-7 | TRBV10-3 | -
ASSIDRRVGPPGEAF | TRBJ1-1 | TRBV19 | -
ASRNPGQVDEQY | TRBJ2-7 | TRBV5-8 | -
ASSFEGEETQY | TRBJ2-5 | TRBV7-9 | -
ASSTGLGESEQF | TRBJ2-1 | TRBV5-1 | -
ASSSGFVNTEAF | TRBJ1-1 | TRBV6-5 | -
ASSAPTAGIGGYT | TRBJ1-2 | TRBV5-4 | once
ASSYSPGTGYGYT | TRBJ1-2 | TRBV6-5 | once
ASSPRGASGRHNEQF | TRBJ2-1 | TRBV18 | -
ASSPPGLAGSYEQY | TRBJ2-7 | TRBV7-6 | -
ASSPGQTGNSPLH | TRBJ1-6 | TRBV7-6 | -
ASSFYDSIYEQY | TRBJ2-7 | TRBV7-8 | -
ASSRQGGQGEAF | TRBJ1-1 | TRBV6-5 | -
ASSYLGTVLNYEQY | TRBJ2-7 | TRBV6-6 | -
ASSEGQGVLEQY | TRBJ2-7 | TRBV10-1 | few
SVERVPAPAF | TRBJ1-1 | TRBV29-1 | once
ASSSSGYNEQF | TRBJ2-1 | TRBV7-6 | -
ASSLLGTGGELF | TRBJ2-2 | TRBV7-3 | -
ASSYFLSGRETQY | TRBJ2-5 | TRBV6-5 | -
ASSAGQGSDTEAF | TRBJ1-1 | TRBV5-1 | -
ASSVGLAEFYNEQF | TRBJ2-1 | TRBV9 | -
ASSFWGEAGNEQF | TRBJ2-1 | TRBV7-2 | -
AISGTPGGGGETQY | TRBJ2-5 | TRBV10-3 | -
ASSVRQGDTEAF | TRBJ1-1 | TRBV9 | -
ASRPSYGYT | TRBJ1-2 | TRBV6-1 | -
ASSQAGTVTYEQY | TRBJ2-7 | TRBV4-2 | -
ASSIGQGATGELF | TRBJ2-2 | TRBV9 | -
ASIPPWGTEAF | TRBJ1-1 | TRBV6-5 | -
ASSQTLSTDTQY | TRBJ2-3 | TRBV4-1 | -
ASSFFRDRVYEQY | TRBJ2-7 | TRBV28 | -
ASSYMGDTQY | TRBJ2-3 | TRBV6-5 | -
ASSLAGLGQPAYNEQF | TRBJ2-1 | TRBV7-2 | -